The next 9 T cell receptor beta chains were all read from a single sample in a study of identical twins. MiXCR was run by TCRdb on the 5' RACE reads, yielding one entry per CDR3 protein. The table shows hundreds of thousands of distinct CDR3 sequences, with 11% to 15% occurring only once. The sample consisted of memory (CD45RO+) T cells sorted from blood. The origin of the receptors is a woman between 18 and 29 years old in good health.

This clonotype was counted only a few times. The chain couples TRBV20-1 to TRBJ2-1, with unresolved D. The CDR3 runs to 15 residues. The V end lost 6 bases, the J end lost 4 bases, and 19 bases lay between the germline ends. CDR1 and CDR2 (germline): DFQATT, SNEGSKA (reference sequence). This CDR3 is CSAISSVGKYNEQFF. The CDR3 DNA reads as TGCAGTGCCATCTCAAGCGTCGGAAAATACAATGAGCAGTTCTTC.

This clonotype has only a few counts. V gene TRBV6-5 combines with J gene TRBJ1-4; D remains ambiguous. Germline assignment: CDR1 MNHEY and CDR2 SVGAGI. This CDR3 region has 14 residues. The V end was cut by 2 bases, the J end by 6 bases, with 10 bases between. CDR3 nucleotides: TGTGCCAGCAGTTACGGCGGTTCGGATGAAAAACTGTTTTTT. It specifies CASSYGGSDEKLFF.

This clonotype occurred many times. The genes are TRBV12-3 or TRBV12-4 and TRBJ2-5, with 7 bases fitting TRBD2. CDR3 length equals 13 residues. J lost 3 bases, V lost 4 bases, and 2 bases had no gene match. CDR3 in amino acids: CASSSSGEETQYF. Written as DNA, the CDR3 is TGTGCCAGCAGTTCGAGCGGGGAAGAGACCCAGTACTTC.

This clonotype was seen many times. This rearrangement joins TRBV20-1 to TRBJ2-1; 12 nucleotides line up with TRBD2. The germline V gene encodes CDR1 DFQATT and CDR2 SNEGSKA (reference sequence). The CDR3 is 14 residues long. The CDR3, as DNA: TGCAGCGCCGCCTCTAGCGGGGGGGCGGATGAGCAGTTCTTC. This codes for CSAASSGGADEQFF.

In this sample, this clonotype turned up a few times. J is TRBJ1-2 and V is TRBV12-3 or TRBV12-4; D perhaps matches TRBD1 (5 bases). The CDR3 length is 15 residues. Trimming took off 5 bases at V and 8 bases at J, with 21 bases between the two ends. The CDR3 spells CASSPSGGGWQGYTF. In DNA form, the CDR3 reads TGTGCCAGCAGTCCCTCCGGGGGGGGATGGCAAGGCTACACCTTC.

V and J are TRBV4-3 and TRBJ2-1; the match to TRBD1 covers 10 bases. This CDR3 region has 17 residues. J was trimmed by 2 bases and V by 1 base; bases with no gene match: 5. Germline lookup yields CDR1 LGHNA and CDR2 YSLEER. CDR3 nucleotides: TGCGCCAGCAGCCAAGGGATAGGACAGGGGGCCTACAATGAGCAGTTCTTC. Translation gives CASSQGIGQGAYNEQFF.

The chain recombines TRBV5-4 with TRBJ1-2; D is unresolved. CDR3 length: 14 amino acids. Looked up from germline, CDR1 is SGHNT and CDR2 is YYREEE (reference sequence). V was clipped by 6 bases and J by 0 bases, with 12 bases between them. In nucleotides, the CDR3 is TGTGCCAGCAACGTGGACGGCCCTAACTATGGCTACACCTTC. Translation gives CASNVDGPNYGYTF.

The rearrangement links TRBV2 to TRBJ2-7; D unclear. The V gene's germline CDR1 is SNHLY and CDR2 FYNNEI. This CDR3 region has 11 residues. Trimming removed 8 bases at V and 3 bases at J, with 8 bases between. The CDR3 nucleotides are TGTGCCAGCGGGGTAGACTACGAGCAGTACTTC. This gives the protein CASGVDYEQYF.

This chain joins TRBV7-9 and TRBJ1-3; D remains ambiguous. Germline loops: CDR1 SEHNR, CDR2 FQNEAQ (reference sequence). Deletions cut 6 bases from V and 3 bases from J, with 15 bases between. The CDR3 has 15 residues. The CDR3 nucleotides read TGTGCCAGCAGACCCCACCTCGGTAGTGGAAACACCATATATTTT. Encoded protein: CASRPHLGSGNTIYF.